This section outlines one T cell receptor beta chain sequence together with its context. In the original workflow: Amplification of reference gene primers was used by the study to estimate nucleated cell counts. Measured with immunoSEQ multiplex PCR; TCRdb has only the in-frame clones, and not every one. For V, J and clone size, that table is used; D and trimming come from the DNA. This table has roughly 300,000 clones, approximately 93% appearing once. Patients in Seattle were enrolled during active infection, then followed longitudinally. The germline V and J ends were trimmed by 7 bases and 7 bases, with 8 bases remaining between them. The CDR3 totals 12 residues. In germline, CDR1 is MNHEY, CDR2 SVGAGI. The source of the sample is a study of blood T cell repertoires in COVID-19. Looking at the study overall: COVID-19 samples from acute and convalescent phases originated in the United States, Italy and Spain. The cDNA or gDNA used as material had been derived from T cells, B-cell-depleted T cells, or PBMCs.

The rearrangement joins TRBV6-5 to TRBJ1-6; D not resolved. This receptor was taken from a woman aged 25 to 39 with COVID-19, enrolled during active disease. Input material: peripheral blood. The CDR3 nucleotides read TGTGCCAGCACCGACTGGAATTCACCCCTCCACTTT. It encodes CASTDWNSPLHF.